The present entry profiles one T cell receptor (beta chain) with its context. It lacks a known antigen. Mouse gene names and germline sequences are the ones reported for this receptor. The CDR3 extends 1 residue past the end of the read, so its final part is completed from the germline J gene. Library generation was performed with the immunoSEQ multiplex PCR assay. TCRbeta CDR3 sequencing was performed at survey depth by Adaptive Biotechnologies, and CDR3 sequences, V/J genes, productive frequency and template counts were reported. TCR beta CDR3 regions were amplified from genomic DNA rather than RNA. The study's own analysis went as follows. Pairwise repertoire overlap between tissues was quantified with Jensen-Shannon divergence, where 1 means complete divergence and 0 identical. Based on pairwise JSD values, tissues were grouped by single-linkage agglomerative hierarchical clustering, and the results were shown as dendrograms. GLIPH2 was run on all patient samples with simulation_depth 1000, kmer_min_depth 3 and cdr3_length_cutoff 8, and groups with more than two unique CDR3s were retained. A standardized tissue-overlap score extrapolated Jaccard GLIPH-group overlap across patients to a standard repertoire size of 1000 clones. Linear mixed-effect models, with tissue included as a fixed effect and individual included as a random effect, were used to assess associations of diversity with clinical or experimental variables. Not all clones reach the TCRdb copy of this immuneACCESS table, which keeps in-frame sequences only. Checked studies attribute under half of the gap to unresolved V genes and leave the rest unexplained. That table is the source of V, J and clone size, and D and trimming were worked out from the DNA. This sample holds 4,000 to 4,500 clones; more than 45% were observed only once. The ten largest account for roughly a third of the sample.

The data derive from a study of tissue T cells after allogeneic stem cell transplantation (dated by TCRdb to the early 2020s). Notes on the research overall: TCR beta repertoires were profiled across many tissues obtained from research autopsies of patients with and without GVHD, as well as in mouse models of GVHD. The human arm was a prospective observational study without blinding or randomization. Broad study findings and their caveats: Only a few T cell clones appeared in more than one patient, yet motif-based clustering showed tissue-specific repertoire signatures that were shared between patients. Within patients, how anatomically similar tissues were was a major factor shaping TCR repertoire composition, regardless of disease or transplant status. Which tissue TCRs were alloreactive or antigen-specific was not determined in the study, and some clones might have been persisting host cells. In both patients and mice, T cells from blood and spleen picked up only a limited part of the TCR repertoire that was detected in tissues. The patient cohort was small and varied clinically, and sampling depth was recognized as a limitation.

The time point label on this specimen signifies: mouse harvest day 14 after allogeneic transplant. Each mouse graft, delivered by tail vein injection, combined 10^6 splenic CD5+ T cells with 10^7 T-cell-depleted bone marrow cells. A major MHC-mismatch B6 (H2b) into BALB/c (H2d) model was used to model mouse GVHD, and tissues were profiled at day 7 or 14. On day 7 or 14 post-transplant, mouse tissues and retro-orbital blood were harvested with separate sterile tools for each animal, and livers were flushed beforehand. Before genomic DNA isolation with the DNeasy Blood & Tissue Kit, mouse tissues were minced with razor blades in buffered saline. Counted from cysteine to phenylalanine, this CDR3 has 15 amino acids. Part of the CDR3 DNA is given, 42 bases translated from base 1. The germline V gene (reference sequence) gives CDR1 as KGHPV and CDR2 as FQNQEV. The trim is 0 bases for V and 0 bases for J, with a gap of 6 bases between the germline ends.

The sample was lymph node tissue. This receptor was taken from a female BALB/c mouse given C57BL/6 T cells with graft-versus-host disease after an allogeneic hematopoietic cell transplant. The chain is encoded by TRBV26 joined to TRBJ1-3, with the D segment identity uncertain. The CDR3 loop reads CASSLSPTSGNTLYF. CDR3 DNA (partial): TGTGCCAGCAGTCTGTCGCCAACTTCTGGAAATACGCTCTAT.